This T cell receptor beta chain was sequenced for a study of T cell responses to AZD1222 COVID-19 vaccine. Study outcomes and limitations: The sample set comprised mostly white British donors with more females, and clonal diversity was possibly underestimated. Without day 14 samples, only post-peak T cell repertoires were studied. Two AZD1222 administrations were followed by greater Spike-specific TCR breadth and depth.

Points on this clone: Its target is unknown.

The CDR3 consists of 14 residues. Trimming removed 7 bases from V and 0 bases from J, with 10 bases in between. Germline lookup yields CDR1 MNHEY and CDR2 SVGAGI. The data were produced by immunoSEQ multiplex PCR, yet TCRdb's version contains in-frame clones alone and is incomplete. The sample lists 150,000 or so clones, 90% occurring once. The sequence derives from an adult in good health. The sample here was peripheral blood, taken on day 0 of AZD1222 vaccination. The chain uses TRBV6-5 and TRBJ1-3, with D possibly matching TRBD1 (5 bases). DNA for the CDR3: TGTGCCAGCATTACAGGACGCTCTGGAAACACCATATATTTT. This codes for CASITGRSGNTIYF.